These 25 T cell receptor beta chains share one sample of origin, sequenced in a study of T cells in Graves' hyperthyroidism and ophthalmopathy. Amplification yielded TCR beta CDR3 regions, with RNA transcripts as the source. A first-round RT-PCR of the TCR CDR3 used the HTBI primer set. TCRdb itself ran the multiplex PCR reads through MiXCR, one entry per CDR3 protein. Found here are about 400,000 distinct CDR3 sequences, about 14% of them singletons; the top ten hold 25% to 30%. Material: blood. The source of these receptors is a man between 50 and 59 years old with Graves' ophthalmopathy.

This clonotype was observed many times. The chain is built from TRBV24-1 and TRBJ2-5; 8 nucleotides align to TRBD2. V dropped 4 bases and J dropped 5; count of bases not matched to a gene: 11. Germline V CDR1 and CDR2: KGHDR, SFDVKD. The CDR3 has 16 residues. The CDR3 here is CATSDPGSGRGETQYF. CDR3 sequence (DNA): TGTGCCACCAGTGACCCCGGGAGCGGGAGAGGGGAGACCCAGTACTTC.

This clonotype was found many times. The genes are TRBV11-1 and TRBJ2-1; 7 bases are a match to TRBD2. CDR3 length: 16 amino acids. Germline V gene lookup returns CDR1 SGHAT and CDR2 FQDESV (reference sequence). V lost 10 bases to trimming and J lost 6 bases; unmatched junction nucleotides: 18. The CDR3 sequence: CAKLGPSGKKGNEQFF. The CDR3 DNA follows: TGTGCCAAACTTGGGCCTAGCGGAAAGAAGGGCAATGAGCAGTTCTTC.

This clonotype was counted a few times. J is TRBJ2-7 and V is TRBV5-1; TRBD1 agrees at 7 bases. The CDR3 runs to 17 residues. V lost 4 bases and J lost 2; bases outside the gene matches: 15. Germline lookup yields CDR1 SGHRS and CDR2 YFSETQ. CDR3 DNA sequence: TGCGCCAGCAGCACCTCACAGGGGAAAGGATCTACCTACGAGCAGTACTTC. It is translated as CASSTSQGKGSTYEQYF.

To note about this clonotype: This may arise from a read error, as a much more abundant clone is one base away. The chain links TRBV19 to TRBJ1-1; TRBD1 matches 9 bases. CDR3 length equals 23 residues. The J segment lost 4 bases and the V segment lost 9 bases, leaving 36 bases of the junction unmatched. Germline V gives CDR1 LNHDA, CDR2 SQIVND (reference sequence). The DNA for the CDR3 is TGTGCCAGCACCGGGAAATTGGCAGTTAACATTGTGGGGACAGGGTTGTTTCGCACTGAAGCTTTCTTT. It yields the protein CASTGKLAVNIVGTGLFRTEAFF.

This clonotype was seen ten or more times. This sequence joins TRBV2 and TRBJ2-5, with 10 positions matching TRBD2. Germline CDR1 is SNHLY and CDR2 is FYNNEI. With 9 bases clipped from V and 5 bases from J, the junction kept 12 bases outside the gene matches. The CDR3 consists of 15 residues. DNA for the CDR3: TGTGCCAGTAGAAAAGCGGGAGGGCCCTCGGAGACCCAGTACTTC. Translating gives CASRKAGGPSETQYF.

The rearrangement joins TRBV28 to TRBJ2-7; 7 bases are a match to TRBD2. Per the germline V gene, CDR1 is MDHEN and CDR2 is SYDVKM. There are 15 residues in the CDR3. The V gene end was trimmed by 3 bases and the J gene end by 2 bases; junction bases not matched to a gene: 7. CDR3: CASSFPLAGAYEQYF. The DNA of the CDR3 is TGTGCCAGCAGTTTCCCCCTCGCGGGGGCCTACGAGCAGTACTTC.

This clonotype was observed a few times. The V call is TRBV3-1, the J call TRBJ2-7, with 7 bases that match TRBD2. CDR1 LGHDT and CDR2 YNNKEL come from the germline V gene (reference sequence). The CDR3 length is 14 residues. J lost 7 bases, V lost 1 base, and 7 bases had no gene match. The CDR3 sequence: CASSQARGVGEQYF. As DNA, the CDR3 is TGTGCCAGCAGCCAAGCTCGGGGGGTGGGGGAGCAGTACTTC.

This clonotype was seen at least ten times. The CDR3 DNA sequence: TGTGCCATCAGTGAGGTTAGCGGGAGGGCCGGCGAGCAGTACTTC. Amino acid sequence: CAISEVSGRAGEQYF. The chain joins TRBV10-3 to TRBJ2-7; 11 bases line up with TRBD2. The CDR3 is 15 amino acids. The germline gives CDR1 ENHRY, CDR2 SYGVKD. Trimming at V came to 2 bases and at J to 6 bases, leaving 6 bases not matched to a gene.

The J gene is TRBJ1-2, the V gene TRBV15; TRBD1 might be the D (5 bases). This CDR3 spans 17 amino acids. CDR1 is LNHNV and CDR2 is YYDKDF in the germline V gene (reference sequence). Trimming stripped 1 base from V and 2 bases from J, with 17 bases between. The DNA for the CDR3 is TGTGCCACCAGCAGAGCCTTGGGGACTTCTCTCAACTATGGCTACACCTTC. This sequence encodes CATSRALGTSLNYGYTF.

This clonotype occurred many times. The chain has TRBV28 and TRBJ2-1; 10 positions agree with TRBD2. The CDR3 length is 16 residues. The V gene's germline CDR1 is MDHEN and CDR2 SYDVKM. V lost 7 bases to trimming and J lost 2 bases; unmatched junction nucleotides: 8. The CDR3 is CASTHYSGRTYNEQFF. As DNA, the CDR3 is TGTGCCAGCACGCACTATAGCGGGAGGACCTACAATGAGCAGTTCTTC. Using reference TRBV28 and TRBJ2-1 for the parts outside the CDR3, the full variable domain is DVKVTQSSRYLVKRTGEKVFLECVQDMDHENMFWYRQDPGLGLRLIYFSYDVKMKEKGDIPEGYSVSREKKERFSLILESASTNQTSMYLCASTHYSGRTYNEQFFGPGTRLTVL.

In this sample, this clonotype turned up many times. V is TRBV4-1 and J is TRBJ1-4; D remains ambiguous. Trimming cost V 0 bases and J 5 bases, with 13 bases left between them. Germline V lookup: CDR1 MGHRA, CDR2 YSYEKL. The CDR3 contains 16 residues. DNA of the CDR3: TGCGCCAGCAGCCAAGAGTCGGATTTAGGGAATGAAAAACTGTTTTTT. Translated: CASSQESDLGNEKLFF.

The sample holds many counts of this clonotype. The chain recombines TRBV27 with TRBJ1-6; D may be TRBD1 (6 bases). The germline V gene encodes CDR1 MNHEY and CDR2 SMNVEV (reference sequence). With 5 bases removed from V and 9 bases from J, the gap between germline ends came to 14 bases. The CDR3 totals 14 residues. CDR3 coding DNA: TGTGCCAGCAGTGTTGTTACAGGGAGTTCACCCCTCCACTTT. Amino acids: CASSVVTGSSPLHF.

There are many counts of this clonotype. V gene TRBV30 combines with J gene TRBJ1-1; D is ambiguous. The V end was cut by 2 bases, the J end by 4 bases, with 8 bases between. This CDR3 comprises 12 residues. CDR1 is GTSNPN, CDR2 SVGIG, per germline (reference sequence). The CDR3 DNA is TGTGCCTGGAGTCAGATGACCACTGAAGCTTTCTTT. Translation gives CAWSQMTTEAFF.

The CDR3 DNA follows: TGCAGCGCACAAACAGGGGTCGGAGTTCGGGATGGCTACACCTTC. Its protein product is CSAQTGVGVRDGYTF. The chain recombines TRBV29-1 with TRBJ1-2; 7 nucleotides align to TRBD1. Germline-derived CDR1 and CDR2 are SQVTM and ANQGSEA. The CDR3 spans 15 residues. V gave up 7 bases and J gave up 6 bases; unmatched junction bases: 17.

The sample holds many counts of this clonotype. The chain combines TRBV3-1 with TRBJ2-7; 8 positions agree with TRBD1. V shed 4 bases, J shed 0 bases, and the junction held 2 bases outside the gene matches. The CDR3 has 14 amino acids. CDR1 and CDR2 from the germline V gene are LGHDT and YNNKEL (reference sequence). CDR3 nucleotides: TGTGCCAGCAGCCCTCAGGGGGCCTCCTACGAGCAGTACTTC. Protein: CASSPQGASYEQYF.

In its sample, this clonotype was seen many times. The chain recombines TRBV7-9 with TRBJ1-1; the D is unclear. The CDR3 sequence is 17 residues long. V shed 0 bases and J shed 4 bases, with 18 bases lying between them. Germline CDR1 is SEHNR and CDR2 is FQNEAQ (reference sequence). The CDR3 loop is CASSLAGGYSYGTEAFF. Written as DNA, the CDR3 is TGTGCCAGCAGCTTAGCGGGTGGATACTCGTACGGCACTGAAGCTTTCTTT.

The rearrangement uses TRBV7-9 and TRBJ2-2; the D gene is possibly TRBD1 (5 bases). V was shortened by 8 bases and J by 2 bases, with 12 bases between the two germline ends. This CDR3 has 14 residues. Germline-derived CDR1 and CDR2 are SEHNR and FQNEAQ (reference sequence). The CDR3 here is CASPPGQNTGELFF. CDR3 in DNA: TGTGCCAGCCCACCAGGGCAAAACACCGGGGAGCTGTTTTTT.

There are many counts of this clonotype. The genes are TRBV15 and TRBJ2-5; 9 bases map to TRBD1. This CDR3 contains 17 residues. The germline V gene has CDR1 LNHNV and CDR2 YYDKDF (reference sequence). V shed 2 bases, J shed 7 bases, and the junction held 14 bases outside the gene matches. The CDR3 DNA follows: TGTGCCACCAGCAGATCCGGGGACAGGGTAGCTTTAGGGACCCAGTACTTC. Protein: CATSRSGDRVALGTQYF.

The DNA of the CDR3 is TGTGCCAGCAGTCCGGCTTATGGCGGCACTGAAGCTTTCTTT. Its translation is CASSPAYGGTEAFF. The chain combines TRBV28 with TRBJ1-1; D not certain. The V end was cut by 5 bases, the J end by 4 bases, with 14 bases between. This CDR3 is built from 14 residues. Looked up from germline, CDR1 is MDHEN and CDR2 is SYDVKM.

Many counts were recorded for this clonotype. The J gene is TRBJ2-3, the V gene TRBV18; D gene unclear. This CDR3 has 13 amino acids. CDR1 and CDR2 from the germline V gene are KGHSH and LQKENI. V lost 1 base and J 2 bases, leaving 4 bases between the germline ends. The CDR3 loop is CASSPRHTDTQYF. The DNA of the CDR3 is TGTGCCAGCTCACCACGGCACACAGATACGCAGTATTTT.

This clonotype was seen many times. This sequence joins TRBV11-1 and TRBJ2-7, with 7 bases matching TRBD1. There are 15 residues in the CDR3. Germline CDR1 SGHAT, CDR2 FQDESV (reference sequence). The V and J ends lost 2 bases and 6 bases, in that order; junction bases with no gene match: 10. The CDR3 sequence is CASSLMTGLVREQYF. The CDR3 coding sequence is TGTGCCAGCAGCTTAATGACAGGGCTTGTACGCGAGCAGTACTTC.

The J gene is TRBJ2-1, the V gene TRBV6-1; TRBD2 matches 9 bases. The ends lost 8 bases at V and 5 bases at J; junction bases unmatched: 7. The CDR3 sequence is 14 residues long. Germline V gene lookup returns CDR1 MNHNS and CDR2 SASEGT. The chain's CDR3 is CASGAGGRNNEQFF. CDR3 nucleotides: TGTGCCAGCGGAGCGGGAGGACGAAACAATGAGCAGTTCTTC.

This clonotype has at least ten counts. DNA for the CDR3: TGTGCCTGGATTAGGACTAGCGGCACAGATACGCAGTATTTT. It is translated as CAWIRTSGTDTQYF. This chain uses TRBV30 with TRBJ2-3, with 9 positions matching TRBD2. The CDR3 spans 14 residues. The germline V gene encodes CDR1 GTSNPN and CDR2 SVGIG (reference sequence). After removal of 4 bases from V and 1 base from J, the junction contained 3 bases not matched to a gene. Full variable domain (remainder filled in from reference TRBV30 and TRBJ2-3): SQTIHQWPATLVQPVGSPLSLECTVEGTSNPNLYWYRQAAGRGLQLLFYSVGIGQISSEVPQNLSASRPQDRQFILSSKKLLLSDSGFYLCAWIRTSGTDTQYFGPGTRLTVL.

This clonotype was detected ten times or more. The chain recombines TRBV11-2 with TRBJ1-6; TRBD1 might be the D (5 bases). The CDR3 length is 15 residues. V gave up 1 base and J gave up 9 bases, with 13 bases separating them. Germline V gene sequence: CDR1 SGHAT, CDR2 FQNNGV. The CDR3 sequence is CASSLGLGVGSPLHF. The CDR3 DNA is TGTGCCAGCAGCTTAGGTTTAGGGGTGGGTTCACCCCTCCACTTT.

In its sample, this clonotype was seen a few times. The chain uses TRBV5-4 and TRBJ1-1; the match to TRBD1 covers 11 bases. Losses at the gene ends were 4 bases for V and 1 base for J; bases not matched to a gene: 3. From germline, CDR1 is SGHNT and CDR2 YYREEE (reference sequence). The CDR3 spans 15 residues. CDR3 nucleotide sequence: TGTGCCAGCAGCAGGGACAGGGGGAAGAACACTGAAGCTTTCTTT. This codes for CASSRDRGKNTEAFF.